The 26 T cell receptor beta chains below were found in one sample sequenced in a study of healthy donors' naive CD4 and CD8 T cells. TCR libraries were built from approximately 0.45 ug of total RNA by linear amplification. A single record per CDR3 protein comes from TCRdb applying MiXCR to the reads. The sample includes 180,000 or so distinct CDR3 sequences, nearly 75% of them seen just once. The sequenced sample consisted of naive CD4+ and CD8+ T cells sorted from blood, pooled from several donors. These TCRs come from a pool of human donors in good health; the sample pools cells from several healthy donors.

The chain employs TRBV12-5 and TRBJ2-1, with D maybe TRBD2 (6 bases). V lost 4 bases, J lost 7 bases, and 11 bases lay in between. Germline V gives CDR1 LGHNT, CDR2 FRNRAP. The CDR3 is 13 residues long. The CDR3: CASGSLLANEQFF. In DNA, the CDR3 is TGTGCTAGTGGTTCCCTACTAGCAAATGAGCAGTTCTTC.

The rearrangement uses TRBV11-1 and TRBJ2-7; D is possibly TRBD1 (5 bases). CDR1 is SGHAT, CDR2 FQDESV, per germline (reference sequence). This CDR3 spans 13 amino acids. V gave up 5 bases and J gave up 1 base, with 9 bases separating them. In DNA form, the CDR3 reads TGTGCCAGCAGCGGGGCCCATTCCTACGAGCAGTACTTC. Translation: CASSGAHSYEQYF.

This chain uses TRBV19 with TRBJ2-1, with a possible D match to TRBD2 (6 bases). The ends were cut back, 6 bases at V and 2 bases at J, with 11 bases in the middle. CDR3 length equals 14 residues. The germline gives CDR1 LNHDA, CDR2 SQIVND (reference sequence). In DNA form, the CDR3 reads TGTGCCAGTAGAGACCGACTAGCCTACAATGAGCAGTTCTTC. Translation gives CASRDRLAYNEQFF.

This chain uses TRBV5-1 with TRBJ1-5, with D possibly TRBD1 on 5 matching bases. Germline loops: CDR1 SGHRS, CDR2 YFSETQ. The V and J ends lost 2 bases and 4 bases respectively, with 13 bases between them. This CDR3 comprises 15 residues. The DNA of the CDR3 is TGCGCCAGCAGCTTATCGGGGGAACCGAATCAGCCCCAGCATTTT. This gives the protein CASSLSGEPNQPQHF.

This clonotype has only one observation. The chain is built from TRBV11-1 and TRBJ2-3; D remains unclear. V was shortened by 5 bases and J by 2 bases, with 11 bases between the two germline ends. The CDR3 is 14 amino acids. Germline V lookup: CDR1 SGHAT, CDR2 FQDESV (reference sequence). CDR3 DNA: TGTGCCAGCAGCCCGGCGAGAGCCACAGATACGCAGTATTTT. This codes for CASSPARATDTQYF.

The gene calls are TRBV5-6 and TRBJ1-4, with D tentatively TRBD1 (5 bases). The CDR3 sequence is 12 residues long. Germline CDR1 reads SGHDT; CDR2 reads YYEEEE. Trimming pared 4 bases from V and 8 bases from J, leaving 9 bases between. CDR3 DNA sequence: TGTGCCAGCAGCGCCGACAGCGAAAAACTGTTTTTT. Translation gives CASSADSEKLFF.

This chain joins TRBV6-5 and TRBJ1-1; D may be TRBD1 (5 bases). V was shortened by 5 bases and J by 5 bases, with 9 bases between the two germline ends. The CDR3 consists of 12 residues. Germline V lookup: CDR1 MNHEY, CDR2 SVGAGI. The CDR3 here is CASSPWGTEAFF. The CDR3, as DNA: TGTGCCAGCAGTCCCTGGGGGACTGAAGCTTTCTTT.

The CDR3 region is CSVPWGPYGYTF. The DNA for the CDR3 is TGCAGCGTCCCCTGGGGGCCCTATGGCTACACCTTC. J is TRBJ1-2 and V is TRBV29-1; perhaps TRBD1 as D (6 bases). The CDR3 is 12 residues long. Trimming took off 6 bases at V and 4 bases at J, with 12 bases between the two ends. The germline CDR1 and CDR2 sequences are SQVTM and ANQGSEA. The full variable domain, rest sourced from reference TRBV29-1 and TRBJ1-2, is SAVISQKPSRDICQRGTSLTIQCQVDSQVTMMFWYRQQPGQSLTLIATANQGSEATYESGFVIDKFPISRPNLTFSTLTVSNMSPEDSSIYLCSVPWGPYGYTFGSGTRLTVV.

The chain links TRBV6-1 to TRBJ1-2; D might be TRBD1 (6 bases). V lost 6 bases and J lost 0, with 11 bases in between. CDR3 length equals 14 residues. The germline V gene encodes CDR1 MNHNS and CDR2 SASEGT. The CDR3 is CASRWTAPNYGYTF. DNA of the CDR3: TGTGCCAGCAGATGGACAGCCCCTAACTATGGCTACACCTTC.

V usage is TRBV6-5 and J usage is TRBJ1-2, with unresolved D. The V gene lost 6 bases and the J gene lost 5 bases, with 25 bases spanning the gap. The CDR3 is made up of 17 amino acids. CDR1 and CDR2 (germline): MNHEY, SVGAGI. In nucleotides, the CDR3 is TGTGCCAGCAGCGGTGAGGGAAGACGGGAGAGTCTATATGGCTACACCTTC. This codes for CASSGEGRRESLYGYTF.

The V gene is TRBV11-2, the J gene TRBJ2-3; the match to TRBD1 covers 10 bases. This CDR3 is 16 amino acids long. V lost 1 base and J lost 5; bases outside the gene matches: 6. CDR1 and CDR2 from the germline V gene are SGHAT and FQNNGV. CDR3 residues: CASSLADRGLRDTQYF. The CDR3 region has the DNA TGTGCCAGCAGCTTAGCCGACAGGGGGCTAAGAGATACGCAGTATTTT. The full variable domain, its missing parts supplied by reference TRBV11-2 and TRBJ2-3, is EAGVAQSPRYKIIEKRQSVAFWCNPISGHATLYWYQQILGQGPKLLIQFQNNGVVDDSQLPKDRFSAERLKGVDSTLKIQPAKLEDSAVYLCASSLADRGLRDTQYFGPGTRLTVL.

V usage is TRBV6-2 or TRBV6-3 and J usage is TRBJ2-3; D uncertain. CDR1 is MNHEY and CDR2 is SVGEGT in the germline V gene. V lost 4 bases and J 2 bases, leaving 13 bases between the germline ends. CDR3 length: 15 residues. DNA of the CDR3: TGTGCCAGCAGTTCTCTTGGACGGATCACAGATACGCAGTATTTT. Translation: CASSSLGRITDTQYF.

J is TRBJ1-2 and V is TRBV14, with TRBD1 as a possible D gene (6 bases). CDR3 length: 14 amino acids. Trimming left V 3 bases short and J 7 bases short, with 15 bases between. Germline V gene data show CDR1 as SGHDN and CDR2 as FVKESK. The CDR3 region is CASSHRQGSSGYTF. DNA for the CDR3: TGTGCCAGCAGCCACAGGCAGGGGTCCTCTGGCTACACCTTC.

The chain joins TRBV29-1 to TRBJ2-7; D gene uncertain. There are 12 residues in the CDR3. From germline, CDR1 is SQVTM and CDR2 ANQGSEA. Trimming shortened V by 6 bases and J by 3 bases, and 12 bases separated the two germline ends. CDR3 sequence: CSVRPGIYEQYF. The CDR3 DNA is TGCAGCGTAAGGCCGGGTATCTACGAGCAGTACTTC.

The chain employs TRBV5-4 and TRBJ2-3, with D possibly being TRBD2 (5 bases). CDR1 and CDR2 (germline): SGHNT, YYREEE (reference sequence). V shed 9 bases and J shed 2 bases, with 16 bases lying between them. The CDR3 extends over 14 amino acids. The CDR3 DNA reads as TGTGCCAACAGACCGCCGGGAACCACAGATACGCAGTATTTT. Protein: CANRPPGTTDTQYF. The complete variable domain, with remaining parts taken from reference TRBV5-4 and TRBJ2-3, reads ETGVTQSPTHLIKTRGQQVTLRCSSQSGHNTVSWYQQALGQGPQFIFQYYREEENGRGNFPPRFSGLQFPNYSSELNVNALELDDSALYLCANRPPGTTDTQYFGPGTRLTVL.

The gene calls are TRBV7-4 and TRBJ1-1; 10 bases are shared with TRBD1. The V gene's germline CDR1 is SGHVT and CDR2 SQSDAQ. This CDR3 is built from 15 residues. V lost 9 bases and J lost 4; bases outside the gene matches: 11. The CDR3 here is CARSLEGQGRTEAFF. The CDR3 DNA reads as TGTGCCAGGAGCCTGGAGGGACAGGGGCGCACTGAAGCTTTCTTT.

V gene TRBV5-1 combines with J gene TRBJ2-3, with 7 bases identical to TRBD2. The CDR3 sequence is 15 residues long. CDR1 SGHRS and CDR2 YFSETQ come from the germline V gene. Losses at the gene ends were 4 bases for V and 1 base for J; bases not matched to a gene: 6. This chain's CDR3 is CASSRGAGGTDTQYF. CDR3 bases: TGCGCCAGCAGCCGTGGGGCGGGAGGCACAGATACGCAGTATTTT.

V usage is TRBV27 and J usage is TRBJ2-7; weak D call: TRBD1 (5 bases). Per the germline V gene, CDR1 is MNHEY and CDR2 is SMNVEV (reference sequence). The CDR3 sequence is 15 residues long. Trimming stripped 3 bases from V and 4 bases from J, with 16 bases between. CDR3 nucleotide sequence: TGTGCCAGCAGTTTTTCGTCGGCCCAGGGTTACGAGCAGTACTTC. This sequence encodes CASSFSSAQGYEQYF.

This chain links TRBV29-1 with TRBJ2-7, with 7 bases lining up with TRBD1. The V segment lost 8 bases and the J segment 4 bases; nucleotides outside the gene matches: 14. The V gene's germline CDR1 is SQVTM and CDR2 ANQGSEA. The CDR3 is 14 residues long. The CDR3 region has the DNA TGCAGCCCCTCTGGTGGACAGGCGCTGTACGAGCAGTACTTC. It codes for CSPSGGQALYEQYF.

The chain links TRBV15 to TRBJ1-6, with TRBD1 identical over 7 bases. The V and J ends lost 0 bases and 5 bases, in that order; junction bases with no gene match: 4. The CDR3 totals 16 residues. Germline V gene data show CDR1 as LNHNV and CDR2 as YYDKDF (reference sequence). The CDR3 nucleotides read TGTGCCACCAGCAGAGATCAGGGGGTGAATAATTCACCCCTCCACTTT. This encodes CATSRDQGVNNSPLHF.

This rearrangement joins TRBV5-1 to TRBJ1-3; no clear D gene. Germline V CDR1 and CDR2: SGHRS, YFSETQ. The CDR3 loop spans 19 amino acids. V was cut by 0 bases and J by 0 bases, with 19 bases left in between. CDR3 DNA sequence: TGCGCCAGCAGCTTGGGATACCGAACACTGATGAGCTCTGGAAACACCATATATTTT. Translating it yields CASSLGYRTLMSSGNTIYF.

The sample holds one count of this clonotype. This chain connects TRBV20-1 to TRBJ1-1, with unresolved D. CDR3 size: 13 residues. The germline V and J ends were trimmed by 2 bases and 3 bases, with 10 bases remaining between them. Germline V CDR1 and CDR2: DFQATT, SNEGSKA (reference sequence). The CDR3 region has the DNA TGCAGTGCTAGACCGGCTCAGTACACTGAAGCTTTCTTT. Residues: CSARPAQYTEAFF.

V and J are TRBV6-2 or TRBV6-3 and TRBJ1-6, with a possible D match to TRBD1 (6 bases). The CDR3 runs to 14 residues. Trimming removed 8 bases at V and 4 bases at J, with 12 bases between. The germline CDR1 and CDR2 sequences are MNHEY and SVGEGT. CDR3 residues: CASGVQGYNSPLHF. CDR3 DNA: TGTGCCAGCGGCGTACAGGGTTATAATTCACCCCTCCACTTT.

This clonotype occurred once. The CDR3 loop reads CSAAGTGRADTQYF. DNA of the CDR3: TGCAGTGCAGCCGGGACAGGGAGGGCAGATACGCAGTATTTT. The chain couples TRBV20-1 to TRBJ2-3; 9 bases fit TRBD1. CDR1 DFQATT and CDR2 SNEGSKA come from the germline V gene (reference sequence). V shed 6 bases and J 4 bases; nucleotides not matched to a gene: 8. The CDR3 is made up of 14 amino acids.

V is TRBV5-1 and J is TRBJ2-3; TRBD1 agrees at 7 bases. Unmatched junction bases numbered 7, after V lost 4 bases and J lost 2 bases. The CDR3 totals 15 residues. Per the germline V gene, CDR1 is SGHRS and CDR2 is YFSETQ. The CDR3 reads CASSPRTGVTDTQYF. The CDR3, as DNA: TGCGCCAGCAGCCCGCGGACAGGAGTCACAGATACGCAGTATTTT. Using reference TRBV5-1 and TRBJ2-3 for the parts outside the CDR3, the full variable domain is KAGVTQTPRYLIKTRGQQVTLSCSPISGHRSVSWYQQTPGQGLQFLFEYFSETQRNKGNFPGRFSGRQFSNSRSEMNVSTLELGDSALYLCASSPRTGVTDTQYFGPGTRLTVL.

This clonotype appeared a single time. The CDR3 region is CSVEDGQGGRETQYF. CDR3 nucleotides: TGCAGCGTTGAAGATGGACAGGGTGGAAGGGAGACCCAGTACTTC. The chain uses TRBV29-1 and TRBJ2-5; 8 nucleotides line up with TRBD1. Germline CDR1 and CDR2: SQVTM and ANQGSEA. The length of the CDR3 is 15 residues. V was clipped by 0 bases and J by 5 bases; unmatched bases: 8.